Each of the 21 T cell receptor beta chains below was sequenced from the same sample in a study of blood T cell repertoires in COVID-19. Using immunoSEQ multiplex PCR, the repertoire was profiled, and TCRdb retains in-frame clones only, with some absent. The sample shows around 320,000 clones, approximately 86% of them seen only once. The sequenced material came from peripheral blood. All receptors come from a man younger than 35 with active or convalescent COVID-19.

The J gene is TRBJ2-1, the V gene TRBV5-5, with 7 bases lining up with TRBD1. The germline gives CDR1 SGHKS, CDR2 YYEKEE (reference sequence). The CDR3 is made up of 17 amino acids. Trimming took 2 bases from V and 6 from J; bases not matched to a gene: 14. CDR3 residues: CASSFGTGVAKSNEQFF. CDR3 DNA: TGTGCCAGCAGCTTCGGTACAGGGGTCGCGAAGTCCAATGAGCAGTTCTTC.

The chain joins TRBV19 to TRBJ1-5; D call uncertain. CDR1 and CDR2 (germline): LNHDA, SQIVND (reference sequence). The germline V and J ends were trimmed by 5 bases and 5 bases, with 13 bases remaining between them. The CDR3 is 14 amino acids. CDR3 in DNA: TGTGCCAGTAGTCCCGTTCTATCCTATCAGCCCCAGCATTTT. Amino acid sequence: CASSPVLSYQPQHF.

This clone has ten or more counts. The V call is TRBV2, the J call TRBJ1-6; 10 bases map to TRBD1. The CDR3 covers 13 residues. The V gene's germline CDR1 is SNHLY and CDR2 FYNNEI. J gave up 9 bases and V 7 bases, and 3 bases lay outside the gene matches. The CDR3 DNA reads as TGTGCCAGCAAAGACAGGGGGCTTTCACCCCTCCACTTT. Protein: CASKDRGLSPLHF.

The chain joins TRBV12-3 or TRBV12-4 to TRBJ1-2; no firm D call. Trimming stripped 3 bases from V and 7 bases from J, with 12 bases between. This CDR3 spans 13 amino acids. CDR3 amino acids: CASSFSLLPGYTF. CDR3 sequence (DNA): TGTGCCAGCAGTTTTTCACTTCTCCCTGGCTACACCTTC.

The CDR3 sequence is CASSQRTGVRTEAFF. The CDR3 coding sequence is TGTGCCAGCAGTCAACGGACAGGGGTCAGAACTGAAGCTTTCTTT. The J gene is TRBJ1-1, the V gene TRBV27; 9 nucleotides line up with TRBD1. V lost 5 bases to trimming and J lost 5 bases; unmatched junction nucleotides: 9. The CDR3 totals 15 residues. The germline V gene encodes CDR1 MNHEY and CDR2 SMNVEV (reference sequence).

The chain carries TRBV28 and TRBJ2-1, with a weak D call TRBD1 (6 bases). Trimming shortened V by 6 bases and J by 10 bases, and 13 bases separated the two germline ends. Germline CDR1 MDHEN, CDR2 SYDVKM. The length of the CDR3 is 12 residues. The CDR3 protein is CASRIQGQEQFF. CDR3 DNA sequence: TGTGCCAGCAGGATACAGGGACAAGAGCAGTTCTTC.

V usage is TRBV3-1 (or the pseudogene TRBV3-2) and J usage is TRBJ1-5; 8 bases match TRBD1. There are 16 residues in the CDR3. The junction had 3 bases not matched to a gene; V was cut back by 0 bases and J by 2 bases. Germline assignment: CDR1 LGHDT and CDR2 YNNKEL (reference sequence). The CDR3 is CASSQEYRGGNQPQHF. The CDR3 DNA reads TGTGCCAGCAGCCAAGAATACAGGGGGGGCAATCAGCCCCAGCATTTT.

J is TRBJ2-1 and V is TRBV7-9; D gene unclear. The CDR3 sequence is 12 residues long. Germline lookup yields CDR1 SEHNR and CDR2 FQNEAQ (reference sequence). V dropped 5 bases and J dropped 7 bases, with 9 bases sitting between them. The CDR3 sequence: CASSPAWNEQFF. In DNA form, the CDR3 reads TGTGCCAGCAGCCCAGCGTGGAATGAGCAGTTCTTC.

In nucleotides, the CDR3 is TGTGCCAGCAGCTCACGGGAGACGGCCTCTGGAAACACCATATATTTT. Its translation is CASSSRETASGNTIYF. The rearrangement links TRBV7-9 to TRBJ1-3; D gene ambiguous. Germline CDR1 reads SEHNR; CDR2 reads FQNEAQ (reference sequence). Trimming pared 4 bases from V and 0 bases from J, leaving 13 bases between. The CDR3 has 16 amino acids.

In this sample, this clone turned up a few times. The sample carries other DNA sequences with the same CDR3. V is TRBV5-1 and J is TRBJ1-1; D not certain. Trimming cost V 2 bases and J 4 bases, with 9 bases left between them. Germline loops: CDR1 SGHRS, CDR2 YFSETQ. This CDR3 is built from 13 residues. The CDR3 region has the DNA TGCGCCAGCAGCTTTACTGGCGGCACTGAAGCTTTCTTT. It codes for CASSFTGGTEAFF.

The chain links TRBV21-1 to TRBJ1-3; the table's D call, TRBD1, was not checked against the DNA. TRBV21-1 is a pseudogene locus. The CDR3 consists of 13 residues. CDR3 in DNA: TGTGCCAGCAGCAAAGATAAAGGGGACACCATATATTTT. Protein sequence: CASSKDKGDTIYF.

The genes are TRBV5-1 and TRBJ2-7, with D possibly being TRBD1 (5 bases). There are 14 residues in the CDR3. Trimming removed 0 bases from V and 7 bases from J, with 14 bases in between. The germline gives CDR1 SGHRS, CDR2 YFSETQ. The CDR3, as DNA: TGCGCCAGCAGCTTGGATCTCAGGGTTGGAGAGCAGTACTTC. Translation: CASSLDLRVGEQYF.

This clone has only one observation. The rearrangement links TRBV27 to TRBJ2-2; 8 bases are shared with TRBD2. CDR1 is MNHEY and CDR2 is SMNVEV in the germline V gene (reference sequence). Germline trimming cut 6 bases from V and 0 bases from J; bases unmatched to any gene: 3. The CDR3 loop spans 15 amino acids. CDR3: CASRTSGANTGELFF. CDR3 nucleotide sequence: TGTGCCAGCAGAACTAGCGGCGCGAACACCGGGGAGCTGTTTTTT.

This clone was counted once. The rearrangement links TRBV3-1 (or the pseudogene TRBV3-2) to TRBJ2-1; D is ambiguous. CDR1 LGHDT and CDR2 YNNKEL come from the germline V gene (reference sequence). This CDR3 has 16 residues. With 3 bases removed from V and 4 bases from J, the gap between germline ends came to 16 bases. CDR3 sequence reads: CASSHLMIAGYNEQFF. The CDR3 DNA sequence: TGTGCCAGCAGCCATCTTATGATAGCTGGTTACAATGAGCAGTTCTTC.

The CDR3 bases are TGCGCCAGCAGCCCGTCGACGGGACAGGGAAATTTCGCCGGGGAGCTGTTTTTT. It is translated as CASSPSTGQGNFAGELFF. The V gene is TRBV5-1, the J gene TRBJ2-2; 9 bases fit TRBD1. The CDR3 extends over 18 amino acids. CDR1 is SGHRS and CDR2 is YFSETQ in the germline V gene. Trimming removed 4 bases from V and 6 bases from J; junction bases left unmatched: 16.

The V call is TRBV9, the J call TRBJ1-1, with TRBD1 matching 7 bases. V dropped 1 base and J dropped 6; count of bases not matched to a gene: 6. The germline CDR1 and CDR2 sequences are SGDLS and YYNGEE. The CDR3 contains 14 residues. CDR3 DNA sequence: TGTGCCAGCAGCGTATACGACAGGGTGGCTGAAGCTTTCTTT. Translation gives CASSVYDRVAEAFF.

The chain is built from TRBV19 and TRBJ1-1; D remains ambiguous. Trimming removed 3 bases at V and 4 bases at J, with 12 bases between. In germline, CDR1 is LNHDA, CDR2 SQIVND (reference sequence). This CDR3 spans 14 amino acids. The CDR3 DNA sequence: TGTGCCAGTAGTATCCCCGACACTGGCACTGAAGCTTTCTTT. This sequence encodes CASSIPDTGTEAFF. Complete variable domain (other parts from reference TRBV19 and TRBJ1-1): DGGITQSPKYLFRKEGQNVTLSCEQNLNHDAMYWYRQDPGQGLRLIYYSQIVNDFQKGDIAEGYSVSREKKESFPLTVTSAQKNPTAFYLCASSIPDTGTEAFFGQGTRLTVV.

CDR3 region: CASSRPGTANTEAFF. DNA for the CDR3: TGTGCCAGCAGCCGACCCGGGACAGCGAACACTGAAGCTTTCTTT. The rearrangement uses TRBV27 and TRBJ1-1, with 7 nucleotides matching TRBD1. V lost 6 bases to trimming and J lost 1 base; unmatched junction nucleotides: 8. CDR3 size: 15 residues. Germline assignment: CDR1 MNHEY and CDR2 SMNVEV (reference sequence).

This clone was observed at least ten times. This chain joins TRBV19 and TRBJ1-4; D is uncertain. The CDR3 spans 15 residues. Between the trimmed V and J ends, which lost 3 bases and 3 bases, there was a span of 11 bases. Germline assignment: CDR1 LNHDA and CDR2 SQIVND (reference sequence). This chain's CDR3 is CASSMGGLPNEKLFF. CDR3 nucleotide sequence: TGTGCCAGTAGTATGGGAGGGCTCCCTAATGAAAAACTGTTTTTT.

V is TRBV18 and J is TRBJ2-7; D not certain. CDR3 length equals 13 residues. The V end was cut by 8 bases, the J end by 4 bases, with 15 bases between. Germline-derived CDR1 and CDR2 are KGHSH and LQKENI. The CDR3 DNA reads as TGTGCCAGCACCACCCGGGTAAGATACGAGCAGTACTTC. This translates into CASTTRVRYEQYF.

The J gene is TRBJ1-4, the V gene TRBV5-8; D not resolved. The CDR3 loop spans 15 amino acids. Trimming pared 4 bases from V and 8 bases from J, leaving 18 bases between. CDR1 is SGHTS, CDR2 YDEGEE, per germline. CDR3 DNA: TGTGCCAGCAGCCTCCGGGGTGCAGAGGCGGAAAAACTGTTTTTT. Amino acid sequence: CASSLRGAEAEKLFF.